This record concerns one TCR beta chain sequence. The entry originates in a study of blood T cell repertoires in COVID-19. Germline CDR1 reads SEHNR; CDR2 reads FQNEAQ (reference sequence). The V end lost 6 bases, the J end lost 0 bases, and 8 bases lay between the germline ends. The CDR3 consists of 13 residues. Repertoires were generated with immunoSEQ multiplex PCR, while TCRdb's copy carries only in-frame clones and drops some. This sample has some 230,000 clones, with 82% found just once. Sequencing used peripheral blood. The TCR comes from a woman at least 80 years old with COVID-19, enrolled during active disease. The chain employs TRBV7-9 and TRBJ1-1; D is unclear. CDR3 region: CASRTPMNTEAFF. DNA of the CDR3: TGTGCCAGCAGAACTCCAATGAACACTGAAGCTTTCTTT.